Presented here are 11 T cell receptor beta chains from one specimen sequenced in a study of T cells in Graves' hyperthyroidism and ophthalmopathy. RNA transcripts were the template for amplifying TCR beta CDR3 regions. Primed by the HTBI set, a first-round RT-PCR was run on the TCR CDR3. TCRdb analysed the multiplex PCR reads with MiXCR anew, one entry per CDR3 protein. Of around 290,000 distinct CDR3 sequences in the sample, about a sixth were seen once. Sequenced material: blood. These TCRs come from an older woman with Graves' ophthalmopathy.

This clonotype has at least ten counts. Its ends do not fully match the called genes, so a read error is possible. The V call is TRBV5-1, the J call TRBJ1-3; perhaps TRBD1 as D (6 bases). CDR1 and CDR2 from the germline V gene are SGHRS and YFSETQ. The CDR3 is 14 residues long. The CDR3 bases are TGTGCCAGCAGCCTACAGGGCTCTGGAAACACCATATATTTT. Protein: CASSLQGSGNTIYF.

This clonotype was detected ten times or more. This chain connects TRBV28 to TRBJ1-2; maybe TRBD1 (5 bases). The germline V gene encodes CDR1 MDHEN and CDR2 SYDVKM. Trimming took off 8 bases at V and 4 bases at J, with 20 bases between the two ends. This CDR3 comprises 15 residues. Here the CDR3 reads CASGLRGDSFYGYTF. CDR3 DNA sequence: TGTGCCAGCGGATTGAGGGGTGATTCTTTCTATGGCTACACCTTC.

This chain uses TRBV7-9 with TRBJ2-3; 10 nucleotides agree with TRBD2. Germline assignment: CDR1 SEHNR and CDR2 FQNEAQ (reference sequence). The CDR3 runs 18 residues. The V and J ends lost 5 bases and 2 bases, in that order; junction bases with no gene match: 13. The CDR3 DNA sequence: TGTGCCAGCAGCCAAGAGGTTGTTACTAGCGGGGCCACAGATACGCAGTATTTT. Its translation: CASSQEVVTSGATDTQYF.

This chain uses TRBV5-1 with TRBJ1-5; no definite D call. Germline V gene sequence: CDR1 SGHRS, CDR2 YFSETQ. CDR3 length equals 13 residues. V shed 4 bases and J shed 4 bases, with 9 bases lying between them. DNA of the CDR3: TGCGCCAGCAGCCAGGACGTTAATCAGCCCCAGCATTTT. This encodes CASSQDVNQPQHF.

For this clonotype: With a much larger clone just one base away, this may be a read error. The rearrangement uses TRBV12-3 or TRBV12-4 and TRBJ1-2, with a possible D match to TRBD1 (6 bases). The CDR3 covers 15 residues. V lost 6 bases, J lost 2 bases, and 16 bases lay in between. For the CDR3, the DNA is TGTGCCAGCAGCGATTCAGGGGCTCCAAACTATGGCTACACCTTC. Translation gives CASSDSGAPNYGYTF.

The chain joins TRBV5-6 to TRBJ1-6, with D possibly TRBD1 on 5 matching bases. Germline assignment: CDR1 SGHDT and CDR2 YYEEEE. The V end was cut by 1 base, the J end by 10 bases, with 15 bases between. This CDR3 spans 15 amino acids. The CDR3 coding sequence is TGTGCCAGCAGCTTGCGGGGGGGAAGTGGCTCACCCCTCCACTTT. Its translation: CASSLRGGSGSPLHF. Variable domain in full (rest from reference TRBV5-6 and TRBJ1-6): DAGVTQSPTHLIKTRGQQVTLRCSPKSGHDTVSWYQQALGQGPQFIFQYYEEEERQRGNFPDRFSGHQFPNYSSELNVNALLLGDSALYLCASSLRGGSGSPLHFGNGTRLTVT.

This clonotype was detected many times. This chain uses TRBV20-1 with TRBJ2-1; 8 bases fit TRBD2. The CDR3 loop spans 15 amino acids. The V and J ends lost 5 bases and 3 bases, in that order; junction bases with no gene match: 9. CDR1 and CDR2 (germline): DFQATT, SNEGSKA (reference sequence). DNA for the CDR3: TGCAGTGCTCCGCCCTGGACTAGCAGCTACAATGAGCAGTTCTTC. Amino acids: CSAPPWTSSYNEQFF.

This clonotype has only one observation. CDR3 in DNA: TGTGCCAGCAGCGTAGTAGAAGGGGTCGGCGGCACTGAAGCTTTCTTT. This sequence encodes CASSVVEGVGGTEAFF. This chain uses TRBV9 with TRBJ1-1, with a possible D match to TRBD1 (5 bases). The germline V gene has CDR1 SGDLS and CDR2 YYNGEE. The CDR3 is 16 residues long. V lost 0 bases and J lost 4, with 16 bases in between.

This clonotype has at least ten counts. The rearrangement uses TRBV7-2 and TRBJ2-7, with D possibly being TRBD2 (5 bases). Germline CDR1 is SGHTA and CDR2 is FQGNSA. CDR3 length: 13 amino acids. Deletions cut 5 bases from V and 0 bases from J, with 8 bases between. For the CDR3, the DNA is TGTGCCAGCAGCCAGCGGAGCTCCTACGAGCAGTACTTC. Translating gives CASSQRSSYEQYF.

The chain employs TRBV12-3 or TRBV12-4 and TRBJ1-5; 7 bases fit TRBD1. J gave up 15 bases and V 6 bases, and 14 bases lay outside the gene matches. The CDR3 length is 13 residues. CDR3 in amino acids: CASSGGTTGIRHF. CDR3 sequence (DNA): TGTGCCAGCAGCGGGGGTACGACAGGGATTCGGCATTTT.

In its sample, this clonotype was seen many times. J is TRBJ2-7 and V is TRBV11-2; 9 bases are a match to TRBD1. Germline loops: CDR1 SGHAT, CDR2 FQNNGV. This CDR3 has 14 amino acids. The V segment lost 7 bases and the J segment 3 bases; nucleotides outside the gene matches: 7. As DNA, the CDR3 is TGTGCCAGCACTCCCGGGACAGGGCGCTACGAGCAGTACTTC. It yields the protein CASTPGTGRYEQYF.